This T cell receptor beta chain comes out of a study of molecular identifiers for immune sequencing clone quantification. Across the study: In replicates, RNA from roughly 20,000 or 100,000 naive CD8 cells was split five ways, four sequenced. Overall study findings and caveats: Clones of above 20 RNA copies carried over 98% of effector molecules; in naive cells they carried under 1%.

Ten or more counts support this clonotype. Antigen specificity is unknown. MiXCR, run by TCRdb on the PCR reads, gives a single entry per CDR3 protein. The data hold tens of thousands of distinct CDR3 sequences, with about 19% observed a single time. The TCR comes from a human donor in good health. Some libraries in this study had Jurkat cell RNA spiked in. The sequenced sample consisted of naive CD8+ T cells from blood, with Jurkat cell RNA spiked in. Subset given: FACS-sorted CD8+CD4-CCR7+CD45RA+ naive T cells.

The CDR3 coding sequence is TGTGCCAGCAGTTCGCCGGCCCGGGACAGGGGGCGCGGCACTGAAGCTTTCTTT. Protein sequence: CASSSPARDRGRGTEAFF. J is TRBJ1-1 and V is TRBV28; 12 bases fit TRBD1. Unmatched junction bases numbered 13, after V lost 4 bases and J lost 4 bases. Germline lookup yields CDR1 MDHEN and CDR2 SYDVKM. The CDR3 contains 18 residues.